This T cell receptor (beta chain) was recovered during a study of PD-1 blockade in mismatch repair-deficient tumors. The germline V gene encodes CDR1 SGHRS and CDR2 YFSETQ. V was clipped by 4 bases and J by 4 bases; unmatched bases: 7. This CDR3 contains 16 residues. Time point reported: identical approximately nine-day culture without peptide (control). Cells were stimulated 10 to 11 days with each of 7 or 8 ELISpot-reactive neoantigens. A word on this clone: Its target is unknown.

Data came from immunoSEQ multiplex PCR; TCRdb stores just in-frame clones and leaves some out. The table includes more than 13,000 clones, 86% detected once. Sequenced here: cells cultured in vitro, sampled from a patient treated with pembrolizumab. This TCR derives from an adult with mismatch repair-deficient cancer. The chain joins TRBV5-1 to TRBJ2-7; 14 nucleotides line up with TRBD2. CDR3 nucleotide sequence: TGCGCCAGCAGCCCGGGGGGACTAGCGGGAGCTTACGAGCAGTACTTC. This codes for CASSPGGLAGAYEQYF.